The sequence of this T cell receptor beta chain was determined in a study of blood T cell repertoires in COVID-19. Study summary: Spain, Italy and the United States supplied samples that represented acute and convalescent COVID-19. Nucleic acid was either cDNA or gDNA, and it came from T cells, B-cell-depleted T cells, or PBMCs.

The CDR3 has 16 residues. Between the trimmed V and J ends, which lost 0 bases and 0 bases, there was a span of 10 bases. Germline-derived CDR1 and CDR2 are SGHTA and FQGNSA. In the authors' workflow: Amplification from reference gene primers served as the basis for estimated nucleated cell counts. TCRdb's table, derived via immunoSEQ multiplex PCR, lists solely in-frame clones and lacks some. That table is the source of V, J and clone size, and D and trimming were worked out from the DNA. The table lists about 210,000 clones, around 83% of them singletons. This receptor was identified in a man between 45 and 60 years old with active or convalescent COVID-19. The chain carries TRBV7-2 and TRBJ2-3; the D gene is possibly TRBD2 (5 bases). Material for sequencing was peripheral blood. As DNA, the CDR3 is TGTGCCAGCAGCTTAGCGGCGACTACCAGCACAGATACGCAGTATTTT. Protein sequence: CASSLAATTSTDTQYF.